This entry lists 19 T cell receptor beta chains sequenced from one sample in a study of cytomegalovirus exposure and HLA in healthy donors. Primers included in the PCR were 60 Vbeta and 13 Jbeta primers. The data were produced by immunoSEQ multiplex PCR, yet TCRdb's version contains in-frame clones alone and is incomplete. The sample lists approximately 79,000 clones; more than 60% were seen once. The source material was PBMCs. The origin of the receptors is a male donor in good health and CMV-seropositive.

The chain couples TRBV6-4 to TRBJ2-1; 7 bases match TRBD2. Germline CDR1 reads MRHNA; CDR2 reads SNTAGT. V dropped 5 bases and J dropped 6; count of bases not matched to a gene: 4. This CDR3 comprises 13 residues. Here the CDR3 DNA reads TGTGCCAGCAGTTCCGGGACTACCAATGAGCAGTTCTTC. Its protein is CASSSGTTNEQFF.

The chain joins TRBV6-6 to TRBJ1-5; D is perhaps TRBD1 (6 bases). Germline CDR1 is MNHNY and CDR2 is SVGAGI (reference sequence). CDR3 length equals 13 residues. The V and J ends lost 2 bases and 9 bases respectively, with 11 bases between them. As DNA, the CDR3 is TGTGCCAGCAGTTACACGGGGGGCGGGCCCCAGCATTTT. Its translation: CASSYTGGGPQHF.

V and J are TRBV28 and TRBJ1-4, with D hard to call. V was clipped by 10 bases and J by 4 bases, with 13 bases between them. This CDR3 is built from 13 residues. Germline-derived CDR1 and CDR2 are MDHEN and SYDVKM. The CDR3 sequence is CATKDGINEKLFF. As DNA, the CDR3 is TGTGCCACCAAGGACGGGATTAATGAAAAACTGTTTTTT.

The CDR3 sequence is CASKRTLKTQYF. In DNA form, the CDR3 reads TGTGCCAGCAAAAGGACTTTAAAGACCCAGTACTTC. The chain combines TRBV28 with TRBJ2-5; D is perhaps TRBD2 (5 bases). The germline gives CDR1 MDHEN, CDR2 SYDVKM. The CDR3 is 12 amino acids. V gave up 7 bases and J gave up 6 bases, with 12 bases separating them.

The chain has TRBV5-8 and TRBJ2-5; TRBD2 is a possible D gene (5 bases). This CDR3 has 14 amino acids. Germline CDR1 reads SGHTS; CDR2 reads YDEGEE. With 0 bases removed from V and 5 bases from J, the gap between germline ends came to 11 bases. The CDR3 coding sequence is TGTGCCAGCAGCTTGGAGAGGGCAAGGGAGACCCAGTACTTC. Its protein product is CASSLERARETQYF.

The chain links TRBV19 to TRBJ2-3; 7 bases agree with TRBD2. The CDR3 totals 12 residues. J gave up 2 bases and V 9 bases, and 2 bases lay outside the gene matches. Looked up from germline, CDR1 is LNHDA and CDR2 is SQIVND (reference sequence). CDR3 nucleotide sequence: TGTGCCAGCCGGGACTACACAGATACGCAGTATTTT. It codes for CASRDYTDTQYF.

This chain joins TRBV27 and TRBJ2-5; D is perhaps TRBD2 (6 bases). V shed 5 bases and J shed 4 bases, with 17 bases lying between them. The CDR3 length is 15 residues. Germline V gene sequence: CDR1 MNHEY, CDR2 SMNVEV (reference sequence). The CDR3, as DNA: TGTGCCAGCAGTCCCCGAGACGGGAGATCAGAGACCCAGTACTTC. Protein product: CASSPRDGRSETQYF.

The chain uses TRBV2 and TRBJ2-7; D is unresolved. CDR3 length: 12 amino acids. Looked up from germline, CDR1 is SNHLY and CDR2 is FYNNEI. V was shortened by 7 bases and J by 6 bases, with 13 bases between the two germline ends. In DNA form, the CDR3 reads TGTGCCAGCACCTCCCCCTCCCTCGAGCAGTACTTC. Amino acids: CASTSPSLEQYF.

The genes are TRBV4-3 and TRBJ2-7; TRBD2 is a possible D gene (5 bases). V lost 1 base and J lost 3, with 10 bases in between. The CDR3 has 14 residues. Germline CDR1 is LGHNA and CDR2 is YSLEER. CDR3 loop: CASSQATRGYEQYF. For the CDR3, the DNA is TGCGCCAGCAGCCAAGCCACCCGGGGCTACGAGCAGTACTTC.

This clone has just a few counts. The CDR3 is CASSYGSGGPLDTQYF. As DNA, the CDR3 is TGTGCCAGCAGTTACGGGAGCGGGGGACCTCTAGATACGCAGTATTTT. This chain connects TRBV6-5 to TRBJ2-3; TRBD2 aligns across 8 bases. Germline trimming cut 2 bases from V and 5 bases from J; bases unmatched to any gene: 9. The length of the CDR3 is 16 residues. Germline lookup yields CDR1 MNHEY and CDR2 SVGAGI.

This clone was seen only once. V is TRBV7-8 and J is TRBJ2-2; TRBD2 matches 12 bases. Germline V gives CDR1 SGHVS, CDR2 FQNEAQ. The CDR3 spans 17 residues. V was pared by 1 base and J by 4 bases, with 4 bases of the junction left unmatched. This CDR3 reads CASSLGLAGDGTGELFF. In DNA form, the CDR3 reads TGTGCCAGCAGCTTAGGACTAGCGGGAGATGGCACCGGGGAGCTGTTTTTT. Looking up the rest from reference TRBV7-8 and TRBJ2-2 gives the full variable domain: GAGVSQSPRYKVAKRGQDVALRCDPISGHVSLFWYQQALGQGPEFLTYFQNEAQLDKSGLPSDRFFAERPEGSVSTLKIQRTQQEDSAVYLCASSLGLAGDGTGELFFGEGSRLTVL.

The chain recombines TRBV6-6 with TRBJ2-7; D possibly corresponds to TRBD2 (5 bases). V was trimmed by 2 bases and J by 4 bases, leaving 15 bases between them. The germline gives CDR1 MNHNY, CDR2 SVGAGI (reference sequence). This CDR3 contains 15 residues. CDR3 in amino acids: CASSYNYGLDYEQYF. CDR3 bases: TGTGCCAGCAGTTACAATTACGGACTCGATTACGAGCAGTACTTC.

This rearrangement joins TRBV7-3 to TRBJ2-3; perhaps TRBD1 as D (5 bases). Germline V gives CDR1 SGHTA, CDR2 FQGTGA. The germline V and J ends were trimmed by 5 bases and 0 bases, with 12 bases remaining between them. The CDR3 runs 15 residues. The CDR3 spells CASSPQASSTDTQYF. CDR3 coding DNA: TGTGCCAGCAGCCCACAGGCGTCTAGCACAGATACGCAGTATTTT.

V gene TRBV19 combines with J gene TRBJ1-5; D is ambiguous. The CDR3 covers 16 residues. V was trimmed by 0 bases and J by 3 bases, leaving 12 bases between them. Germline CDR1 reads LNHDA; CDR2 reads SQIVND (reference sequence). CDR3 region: CASSIERGIANQPQHF. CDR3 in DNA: TGTGCCAGTAGTATAGAGAGAGGGATAGCCAATCAGCCCCAGCATTTT.

This CDR3 reads CAWSAGLVHEQYF. Written as DNA, the CDR3 is TGTGCCTGGAGTGCTGGACTAGTACACGAGCAGTACTTC. The rearrangement links TRBV30 to TRBJ2-7; 7 nucleotides agree with TRBD2. The length of the CDR3 is 13 residues. From germline, CDR1 is GTSNPN and CDR2 SVGIG (reference sequence). The junction had 5 bases not matched to a gene; V was cut back by 1 base and J by 5 bases.

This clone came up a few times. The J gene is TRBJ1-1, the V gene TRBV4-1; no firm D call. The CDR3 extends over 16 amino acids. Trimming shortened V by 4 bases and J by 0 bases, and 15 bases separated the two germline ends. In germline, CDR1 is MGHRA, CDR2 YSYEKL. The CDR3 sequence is CASSLPLGRMNTEAFF. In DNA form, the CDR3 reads TGCGCCAGCAGCCTCCCTCTCGGGAGGATGAACACTGAAGCTTTCTTT.

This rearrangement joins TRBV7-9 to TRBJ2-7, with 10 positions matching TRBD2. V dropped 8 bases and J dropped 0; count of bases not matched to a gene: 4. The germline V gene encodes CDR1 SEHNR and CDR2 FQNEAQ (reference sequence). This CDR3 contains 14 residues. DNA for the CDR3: TGTGCCAGCGGGAGGACTAGCGGCTCCTACGAGCAGTACTTC. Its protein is CASGRTSGSYEQYF.

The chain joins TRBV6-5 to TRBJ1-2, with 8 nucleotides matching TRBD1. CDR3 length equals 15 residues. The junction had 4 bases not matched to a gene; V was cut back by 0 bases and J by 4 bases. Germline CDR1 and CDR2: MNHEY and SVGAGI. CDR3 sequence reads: CASSYSTGAGYGYTF. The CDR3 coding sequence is TGTGCCAGCAGTTACTCGACAGGGGCCGGCTATGGCTACACCTTC.

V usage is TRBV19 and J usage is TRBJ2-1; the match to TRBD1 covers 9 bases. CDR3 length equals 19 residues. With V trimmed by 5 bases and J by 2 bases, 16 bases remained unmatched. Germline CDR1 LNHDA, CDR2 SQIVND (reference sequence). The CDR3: CASSLAGTGLGRAYNEQFF. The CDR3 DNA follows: TGTGCCAGTAGTCTAGCCGGGACAGGGTTAGGGAGAGCCTACAATGAGCAGTTCTTC.